The 27 T cell receptor beta chains in this list originate from one sample, sequenced in a study of Graves' ophthalmopathy and Graves' hyperthyroidism. RNA transcripts yielded amplified TCR beta CDR3 regions. Second-round multiplex PCR followed a first-round RT-PCR using HTBI primers. TCRdb used MiXCR to reprocess the multiplex PCR reads, holding one entry per CDR3 protein. The table lists roughly 36,000 distinct CDR3 sequences, roughly 50% of them singletons, with roughly 26% in the top ten. The sequenced sample was peripheral blood. Source of these receptors: an adult woman with stable Graves' hyperthyroidism.

The CDR3 bases are TGTGCCAGCGGAGGGTTTCATGGGGCGGTGAACACTGAAGCTTTCTTT. It encodes CASGGFHGAVNTEAFF. This sequence joins TRBV25-1 and TRBJ1-1; D perhaps matches TRBD1 (5 bases). With 8 bases removed from V and 0 bases from J, the gap between germline ends came to 19 bases. The CDR3 has 16 residues. The germline V gene encodes CDR1 MGHDK and CDR2 SYGVNS.

This chain joins TRBV20-1 and TRBJ2-7, with 13 bases matching TRBD2. The CDR3 has 14 amino acids. Germline V gene lookup returns CDR1 DFQATT and CDR2 SNEGSKA (reference sequence). V dropped 5 bases and J dropped 2; count of bases not matched to a gene: 3. CDR3 DNA: TGCAGTGCTTACGGACTAGCGGGGGCCTACGAGCAGTACTTC. Protein: CSAYGLAGAYEQYF.

This clonotype was detected ten times or more. The chain joins TRBV27 to TRBJ1-2; perhaps TRBD1 as D (6 bases). V was shortened by 6 bases and J by 8 bases, with 22 bases between the two germline ends. Germline V gene data show CDR1 as MNHEY and CDR2 as SMNVEV (reference sequence). The length of the CDR3 is 15 residues. The CDR3 region has the DNA TGTGCCAGCAGCTCCGATGGACAGTTTATGTACGGCTACACCTTC. Translated, it gives CASSSDGQFMYGYTF.

This clonotype was recorded a few times. The V call is TRBV15, the J call TRBJ2-5, with a weak D call TRBD2 (6 bases). CDR3 size: 14 residues. V lost 5 bases to trimming and J lost 5 bases, with 15 bases between them. From germline, CDR1 is LNHNV and CDR2 YYDKDF (reference sequence). The DNA of the CDR3 is TGTGCCACCAGCTTCACCCGGAGGGCCGAGACCCAGTACTTC. It translates to CATSFTRRAETQYF.

Notes on this clonotype: The CDR3 end shows no conserved phenylalanine or tryptophan, and so a read error is likely. V gene TRBV12-3 or TRBV12-4 combines with J gene TRBJ2-5; TRBD2 aligns across 7 bases. CDR3 length: 15 amino acids. V gave up 1 base and J gave up 5 bases; unmatched junction bases: 7. CDR3 DNA sequence: TGTGCCAGCAGTTTAGGGGGAGGGCCCTGGGAGACCCAGTACATC. As protein: CASSLGGGPWETQYI.

This clonotype was observed at least ten times. The chain recombines TRBV20-1 with TRBJ1-4; unclear D gene. Trimming took off 6 bases at V and 4 bases at J, with 12 bases between the two ends. The V gene's germline CDR1 is DFQATT and CDR2 SNEGSKA (reference sequence). The CDR3 runs to 13 residues. CDR3 DNA: TGCAGTGCCCTTCCGGCCCTTAATGAAAAACTGTTTTTT. Residues: CSALPALNEKLFF.

This clonotype was detected only once. The rearrangement joins TRBV20-1 to TRBJ2-7; the D gene is possibly TRBD1 (5 bases). The CDR3 has 13 residues. V shed 5 bases and J shed 2 bases, with 13 bases lying between them. Germline V gene sequence: CDR1 DFQATT, CDR2 SNEGSKA (reference sequence). CDR3 nucleotide sequence: TGCAGTGCTGGGGCCAGCGTAACCTACGAGCAGTACTTC. It codes for CSAGASVTYEQYF.

This rearrangement joins TRBV12-3 or TRBV12-4 to TRBJ1-5; D is unresolved. The CDR3 has 13 amino acids. The V end was cut by 3 bases, the J end by 2 bases, with 5 bases between. The CDR3 nucleotides read TGTGCCAGCAGTTTTGGGGGCAATCAGCCCCAGCATTTT. Protein: CASSFGGNQPQHF.

This clonotype has a count of ten or more. The junction differs from germline at one of its ends, possibly a read error. The chain carries TRBV7-7 and TRBJ1-2; tentatively, D is TRBD1 (6 bases). CDR1 SSHAT and CDR2 FNYEAQ come from the germline V gene (reference sequence). The CDR3 has 17 residues. In DNA, the CDR3 is TGTGCTAGCAGCTTAGCGATCCCGGCAGGGGCCCCCTATGGCTACACCTTC. It specifies CASSLAIPAGAPYGYTF. The variable domain in full, completed from reference TRBV7-7 and TRBJ1-2, reads GAGVSQSPRYKVTKRGQDVTLRCDPISSHATLYWYQQALGQGPEFLTYFNYEAQPDKSGLPSDRFSAERPEGSISTLTIQRTEQRDSAMYRCASSLAIPAGAPYGYTFGSGTRLTVV.

The V gene is TRBV7-6, the J gene TRBJ1-2; the D is unclear. This CDR3 contains 15 residues. Looked up from germline, CDR1 is SGHVS and CDR2 is FNYEAQ. V lost 1 base and J lost 4, with 13 bases in between. Here the CDR3 DNA reads TGTGCCAGCAGCTTAGGAGCAGCCCCTTCCTATGGCTACACCTTC. Its protein product is CASSLGAAPSYGYTF.

The table lists this clonotype with many counts. This sequence joins TRBV6-5 and TRBJ1-1; D uncertain. The CDR3 runs to 14 residues. Germline CDR1 and CDR2: MNHEY and SVGAGI. V was clipped by 3 bases and J by 4 bases, with 12 bases between them. The chain's CDR3 is CASSYGRVATEAFF. In DNA form, the CDR3 reads TGTGCCAGCAGTTATGGGAGGGTGGCCACTGAAGCTTTCTTT.

V gene TRBV15 combines with J gene TRBJ2-5; TRBD2 matches 8 bases. There are 15 residues in the CDR3. The junction had 8 bases not matched to a gene; V was cut back by 7 bases and J by 1 base. Germline CDR1 is LNHNV and CDR2 is YYDKDF (reference sequence). CDR3 nucleotides: TGTGCCACCACCGAAGGCGGGGGGCGCCAAGAGACCCAGTACTTC. This codes for CATTEGGGRQETQYF.

This chain links TRBV20-1 with TRBJ2-5; TRBD2 matches 12 bases. CDR1 and CDR2 from the germline V gene are DFQATT and SNEGSKA (reference sequence). The CDR3 totals 11 residues. V lost 3 bases to trimming and J lost 12 bases; unmatched junction nucleotides: 2. In DNA, the CDR3 is TGCAGTGCTAGGACTAGCGGGAGAAAGTACTTC. Amino acids: CSARTSGRKYF.

This clonotype has a count of ten or more. The chain is built from TRBV15 and TRBJ1-1, with TRBD1 as a possible D gene (5 bases). The CDR3 sequence is 13 residues long. Germline-derived CDR1 and CDR2 are LNHNV and YYDKDF (reference sequence). The V end was cut by 3 bases, the J end by 7 bases, with 12 bases between. Here the CDR3 reads CATSRADSLEAFF. CDR3 sequence (DNA): TGTGCCACCAGCAGGGCTGACAGTCTTGAAGCTTTCTTT.

The chain combines TRBV4-1 with TRBJ1-6; D is unclear. Looked up from germline, CDR1 is MGHRA and CDR2 is YSYEKL. The CDR3 runs 12 residues. CDR3 nucleotide sequence: TGCGACGGCAGCCAAGCCTTCTCACCCCTCCACTTT. Its protein is CDGSQAFSPLHF.

The table lists this clonotype with many counts. A junction end diverges from the germline sequence, so it may reflect a read error. The chain couples TRBV11-3 to TRBJ2-3; D is ambiguous. This CDR3 comprises 14 residues. Germline loops: CDR1 SGHNT, CDR2 YENEEA. This chain's CDR3 is CVSSSTPITDTQYF. DNA of the CDR3: TGTGTCAGCAGCTCGACCCCTATAACAGATACGCAGTATTTT. Full variable domain (outside the CDR3, taken from reference TRBV11-3 and TRBJ2-3): EAGVVQSPRYKIIEKKQPVAFWCNPISGHNTLYWYLQNLGQGPELLIRYENEEAVDDSQLPKDRFSAERLKGVDSTLKIQPAELGDSAVYLCVSSSTPITDTQYFGPGTRLTVL.

This clonotype was seen once. The rearrangement links TRBV20-1 to TRBJ2-7; 12 nucleotides align to TRBD2. Germline CDR1 and CDR2: DFQATT and SNEGSKA (reference sequence). The CDR3 runs 16 residues. The trim removed 2 bases at V and 6 bases at J, leaving 11 bases unmatched. The CDR3 DNA reads TGCAGTGCTAGAATAGAGACTAGCGGGAGAGGGGGCGAGCAGTACTTC. This translates into CSARIETSGRGGEQYF.

CDR3: CASSAGTGYYEQYF. In DNA form, the CDR3 reads TGCGCCAGCAGCGCCGGGACAGGGTACTACGAGCAGTACTTC. The chain couples TRBV5-1 to TRBJ2-7; 9 bases are shared with TRBD1. The trim removed 4 bases at V and 3 bases at J, leaving 5 bases unmatched. The CDR3 contains 14 residues. Germline assignment: CDR1 SGHRS and CDR2 YFSETQ. The full variable domain, its missing parts supplied by reference TRBV5-1 and TRBJ2-7, is KAGVTQTPRYLIKTRGQQVTLSCSPISGHRSVSWYQQTPGQGLQFLFEYFSETQRNKGNFPGRFSGRQFSNSRSEMNVSTLELGDSALYLCASSAGTGYYEQYFGPGTRLTVT.

This clonotype was detected many times. The chain carries TRBV6-1 and TRBJ1-1; the D is unclear. CDR3 length equals 13 residues. V gave up 6 bases and J gave up 0 bases, with 8 bases separating them. The germline gives CDR1 MNHNS, CDR2 SASEGT. For the CDR3, the DNA is TGTGCCAGCAGCCTCCACCTGAACACTGAAGCTTTCTTT. Its translation: CASSLHLNTEAFF.

This clonotype has at least ten counts. Written as DNA, the CDR3 is TGTGCCAGCAGCCTAACGACAGGCTCACTGACAGCTAACTATGGCTACACCTTC. Protein sequence: CASSLTTGSLTANYGYTF. This rearrangement joins TRBV4-2 to TRBJ1-2; tentative D call: TRBD1 (6 bases). Germline assignment: CDR1 LGHNA and CDR2 YNFKEQ. The CDR3 totals 18 residues. The germline V and J ends were trimmed by 4 bases and 0 bases, with 21 bases remaining between them.

The V gene is TRBV5-6, the J gene TRBJ2-7; TRBD2 matches at 14 bases. The CDR3 has 15 residues. CDR1 is SGHDT and CDR2 is YYEEEE in the germline V gene. Germline trimming cut 3 bases from V and 9 bases from J; bases unmatched to any gene: 8. For the CDR3, the DNA is TGTGCCAGCAGCTGGGGACTAGCGGGAGAGCAAGGGCAGTACTTC. Translation: CASSWGLAGEQGQYF.

The gene calls are TRBV24-1 and TRBJ1-1; 10 nucleotides line up with TRBD1. This CDR3 has 14 residues. The ends lost 10 bases at V and 8 bases at J; junction bases unmatched: 12. Looked up from germline, CDR1 is KGHDR and CDR2 is SFDVKD. The CDR3 DNA reads TGTGCCACTGTGGGGGGACAGGGGCTGGGAGAAGCTTTCTTT. Its protein product is CATVGGQGLGEAFF.

This clonotype was counted ten times or more. The chain recombines TRBV4-2 with TRBJ2-7; 8 bases are shared with TRBD2. V trimming: 4 bases; J trimming: 5 bases; junction bases outside the gene matches: 7. CDR3 size: 14 residues. Germline CDR1 is LGHNA and CDR2 is YNFKEQ. The CDR3 sequence: CASSPTLAGHEQYF. CDR3 nucleotide sequence: TGTGCCAGCAGCCCAACCCTAGCGGGCCACGAGCAGTACTTC.

This clonotype was detected ten times or more. This may arise from a read error, as a much more abundant clone is one base away. V is TRBV12-3 or TRBV12-4 and J is TRBJ1-1, with D hard to call. This CDR3 region has 14 residues. The CDR3 sequence is CASSLAFDGTEASF. CDR3 in DNA: TGTGCCAGCAGTTTAGCGTTCGATGGAACTGAAGCTTCCTTT.

As regards this clonotype: One end of the junction is discordant with germline, which a read error may explain. The V gene is TRBV5-5, the J gene TRBJ2-5, with D perhaps being TRBD1 or TRBD2 (6 bases each). The CDR3 consists of 14 residues. The germline gives CDR1 SGHKS, CDR2 YYEKEE (reference sequence). The CDR3 region has the DNA TGTGCCAGCAGCTCAGCGGGCCGGACAGATGGCCAGCACTTC. Protein: CASSSAGRTDGQHF.

This chain joins TRBV20-1 and TRBJ1-1; 8 nucleotides align to TRBD1. The CDR3 extends over 13 amino acids. Germline-derived CDR1 and CDR2 are DFQATT and SNEGSKA (reference sequence). J lost 1 base, V lost 6 bases, and 4 bases had no gene match. CDR3 DNA: TGCAGTGCCTCCGGGACAGGGAACACTGAAGCTTTCTTT. Translated, it gives CSASGTGNTEAFF.

Remarks on this clonotype: As the CDR3 is not closed by the conserved phenylalanine or tryptophan, this likely results from a read error. The chain uses TRBV20-1 and TRBJ2-6; D not certain. The germline V and J ends were trimmed by 3 bases and 2 bases, with 5 bases remaining between them. Germline CDR1 and CDR2: DFQATT and SNEGSKA (reference sequence). This CDR3 comprises 13 residues. This CDR3 is CSARVAGANVLTL. CDR3 nucleotides: TGCAGTGCTAGGGTGGCTGGGGCCAACGTCCTGACTCTC.